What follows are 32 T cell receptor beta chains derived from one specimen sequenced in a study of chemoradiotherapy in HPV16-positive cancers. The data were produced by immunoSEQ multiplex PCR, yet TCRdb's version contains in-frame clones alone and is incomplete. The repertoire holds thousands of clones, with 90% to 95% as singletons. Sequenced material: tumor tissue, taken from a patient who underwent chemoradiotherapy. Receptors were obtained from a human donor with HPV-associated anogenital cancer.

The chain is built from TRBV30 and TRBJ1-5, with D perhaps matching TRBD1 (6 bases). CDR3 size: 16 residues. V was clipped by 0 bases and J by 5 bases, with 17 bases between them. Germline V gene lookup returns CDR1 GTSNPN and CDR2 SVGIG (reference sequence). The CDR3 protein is CAWSVLGGQMDQPQHF. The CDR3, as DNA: TGTGCCTGGAGTGTGTTGGGGGGCCAAATGGATCAGCCCCAGCATTTT.

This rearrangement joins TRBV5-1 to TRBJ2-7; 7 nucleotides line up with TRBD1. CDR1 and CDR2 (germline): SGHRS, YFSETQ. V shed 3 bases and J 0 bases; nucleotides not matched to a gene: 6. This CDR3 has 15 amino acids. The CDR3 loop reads CASSWSTGSSYEQYF. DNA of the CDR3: TGCGCCAGCAGCTGGTCGACAGGGAGCTCCTACGAGCAGTACTTC.

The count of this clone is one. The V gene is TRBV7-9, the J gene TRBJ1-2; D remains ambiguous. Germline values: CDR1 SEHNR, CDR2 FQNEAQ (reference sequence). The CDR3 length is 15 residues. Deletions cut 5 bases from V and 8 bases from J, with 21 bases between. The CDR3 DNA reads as TGTGCCAGCAGCCACAACTTACGCGGCCGTGGGGGCTACACCTTC. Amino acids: CASSHNLRGRGGYTF. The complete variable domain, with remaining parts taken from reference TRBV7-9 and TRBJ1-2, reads DTGVSQNPRHKITKRGQNVTFRCDPISEHNRLYWYRQTLGQGPEFLTYFQNEAQLEKSRLLSDRFSAERPKGSFSTLEIQRTEQGDSAMYLCASSHNLRGRGGYTFGSGTRLTVV.

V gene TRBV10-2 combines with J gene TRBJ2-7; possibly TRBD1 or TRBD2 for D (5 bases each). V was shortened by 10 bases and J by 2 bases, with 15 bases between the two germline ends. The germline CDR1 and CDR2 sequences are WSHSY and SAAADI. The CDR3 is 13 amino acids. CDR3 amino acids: CATRDASTYEQYF. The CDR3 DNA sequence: TGCGCCACCAGGGACGCCTCAACCTACGAGCAGTACTTC.

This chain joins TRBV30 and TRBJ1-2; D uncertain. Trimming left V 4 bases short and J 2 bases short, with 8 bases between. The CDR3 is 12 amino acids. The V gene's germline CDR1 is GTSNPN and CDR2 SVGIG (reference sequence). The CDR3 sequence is CAWNDLNYGYTF. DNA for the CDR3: TGTGCCTGGAACGACTTAAACTATGGCTACACCTTC.

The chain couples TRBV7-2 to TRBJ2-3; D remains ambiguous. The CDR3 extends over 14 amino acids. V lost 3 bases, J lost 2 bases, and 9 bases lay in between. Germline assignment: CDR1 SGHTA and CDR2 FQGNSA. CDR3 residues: CASSFVGSTDTQYF. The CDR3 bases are TGTGCCAGCAGCTTCGTTGGGTCCACAGATACGCAGTATTTT.

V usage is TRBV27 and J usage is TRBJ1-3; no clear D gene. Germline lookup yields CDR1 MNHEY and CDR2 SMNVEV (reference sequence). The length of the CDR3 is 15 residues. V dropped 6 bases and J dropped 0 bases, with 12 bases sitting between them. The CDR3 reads CASSPGRNSGNTIYF. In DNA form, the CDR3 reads TGTGCCAGCAGCCCAGGACGGAACTCTGGAAACACCATATATTTT.

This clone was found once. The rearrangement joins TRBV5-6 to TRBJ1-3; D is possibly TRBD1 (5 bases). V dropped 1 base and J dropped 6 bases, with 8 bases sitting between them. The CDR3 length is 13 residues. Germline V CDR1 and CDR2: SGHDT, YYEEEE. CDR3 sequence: CASSLWGENTIYF. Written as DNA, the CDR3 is TGTGCCAGCAGCTTGTGGGGGGAAAACACCATATATTTT. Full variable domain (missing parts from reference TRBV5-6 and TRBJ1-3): DAGVTQSPTHLIKTRGQQVTLRCSPKSGHDTVSWYQQALGQGPQFIFQYYEEEERQRGNFPDRFSGHQFPNYSSELNVNALLLGDSALYLCASSLWGENTIYFGEGSWLTVV.

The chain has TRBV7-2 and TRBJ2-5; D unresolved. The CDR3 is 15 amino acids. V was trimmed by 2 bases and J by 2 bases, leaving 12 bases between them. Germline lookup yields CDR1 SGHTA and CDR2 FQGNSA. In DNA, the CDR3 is TGTGCCAGCAGCTTATCGTATCTCCGGCAAGAGACCCAGTACTTC. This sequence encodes CASSLSYLRQETQYF.

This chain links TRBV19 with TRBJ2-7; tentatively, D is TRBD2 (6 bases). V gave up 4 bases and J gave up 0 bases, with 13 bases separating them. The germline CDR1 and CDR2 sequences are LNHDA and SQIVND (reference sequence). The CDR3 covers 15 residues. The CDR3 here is CASSTSSESSYEQYF. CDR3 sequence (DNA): TGTGCCAGTAGTACCTCTAGCGAAAGCTCCTACGAGCAGTACTTC.

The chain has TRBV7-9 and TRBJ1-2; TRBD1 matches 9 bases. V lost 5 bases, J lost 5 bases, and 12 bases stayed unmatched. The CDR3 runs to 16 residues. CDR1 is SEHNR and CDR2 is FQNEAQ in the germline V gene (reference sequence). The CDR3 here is CASSHPTGGEAYGYTF. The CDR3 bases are TGTGCCAGCAGCCACCCCACAGGGGGCGAAGCATATGGCTACACCTTC.

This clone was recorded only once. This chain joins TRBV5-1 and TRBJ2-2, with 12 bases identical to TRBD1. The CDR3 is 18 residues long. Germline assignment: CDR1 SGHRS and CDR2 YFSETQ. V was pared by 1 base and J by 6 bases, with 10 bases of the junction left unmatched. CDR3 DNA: TGCGCCAGCAGCTTGCCTAAAATCGGGACAGGGGGCTCCGGGGAGCTGTTTTTT. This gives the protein CASSLPKIGTGGSGELFF.

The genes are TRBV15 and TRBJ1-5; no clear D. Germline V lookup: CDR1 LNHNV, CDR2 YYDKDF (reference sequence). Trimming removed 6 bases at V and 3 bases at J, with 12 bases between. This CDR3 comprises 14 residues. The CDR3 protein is CATRGGPFNQPQHF. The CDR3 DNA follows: TGTGCCACCAGGGGAGGGCCGTTCAATCAGCCCCAGCATTTT.

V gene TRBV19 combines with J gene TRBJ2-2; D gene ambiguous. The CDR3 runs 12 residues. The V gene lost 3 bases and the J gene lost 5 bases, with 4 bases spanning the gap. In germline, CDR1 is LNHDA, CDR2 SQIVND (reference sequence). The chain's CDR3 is CASSIRTGELFF. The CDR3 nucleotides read TGTGCCAGTAGTATTCGGACCGGGGAGCTGTTTTTT.

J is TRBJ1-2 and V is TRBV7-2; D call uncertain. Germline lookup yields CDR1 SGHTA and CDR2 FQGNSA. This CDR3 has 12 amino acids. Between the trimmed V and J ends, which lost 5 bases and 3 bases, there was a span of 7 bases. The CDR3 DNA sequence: TGTGCCAGCAGCCCCCGGGACTATGGCTACACCTTC. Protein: CASSPRDYGYTF.

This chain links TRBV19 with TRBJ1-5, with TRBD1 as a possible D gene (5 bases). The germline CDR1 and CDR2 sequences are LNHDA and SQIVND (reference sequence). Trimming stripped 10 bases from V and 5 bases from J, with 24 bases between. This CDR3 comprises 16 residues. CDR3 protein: CATHSGPGRYYQPQHF. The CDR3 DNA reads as TGTGCCACCCACTCAGGGCCCGGCCGCTACTATCAGCCCCAGCATTTT.

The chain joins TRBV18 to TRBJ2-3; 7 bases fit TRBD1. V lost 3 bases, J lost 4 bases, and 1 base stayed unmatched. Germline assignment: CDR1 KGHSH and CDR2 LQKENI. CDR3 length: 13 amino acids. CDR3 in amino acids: CASSPTGSDTQYF. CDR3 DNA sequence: TGTGCCAGCTCACCGACAGGGTCAGATACGCAGTATTTT.

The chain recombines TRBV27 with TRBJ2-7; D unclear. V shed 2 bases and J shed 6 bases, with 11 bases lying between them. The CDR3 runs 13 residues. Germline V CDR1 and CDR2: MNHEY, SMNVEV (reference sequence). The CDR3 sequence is CASSLLYDTEQYF. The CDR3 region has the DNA TGTGCCAGCAGTTTACTATACGATACCGAGCAGTACTTC.

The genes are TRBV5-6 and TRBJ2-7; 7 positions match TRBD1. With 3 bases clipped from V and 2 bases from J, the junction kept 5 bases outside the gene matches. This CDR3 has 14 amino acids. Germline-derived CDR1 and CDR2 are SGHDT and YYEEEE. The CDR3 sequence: CASSWGQYAYEQYF. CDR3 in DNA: TGTGCCAGCAGCTGGGGACAGTACGCCTACGAGCAGTACTTC.

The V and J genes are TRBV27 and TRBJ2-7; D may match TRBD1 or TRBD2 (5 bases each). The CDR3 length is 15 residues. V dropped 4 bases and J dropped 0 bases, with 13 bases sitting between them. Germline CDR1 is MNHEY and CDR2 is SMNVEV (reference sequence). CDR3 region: CASSSPWGTSYEQYF. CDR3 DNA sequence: TGTGCCAGCAGTTCCCCGTGGGGGACCTCCTACGAGCAGTACTTC.

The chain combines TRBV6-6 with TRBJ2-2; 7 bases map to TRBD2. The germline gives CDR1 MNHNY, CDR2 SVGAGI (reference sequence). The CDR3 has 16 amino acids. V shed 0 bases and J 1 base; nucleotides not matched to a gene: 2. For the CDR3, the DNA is TGTGCCAGCAGTTACTCGCCTAGCGGGAACACCGGGGAGCTGTTTTTT. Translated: CASSYSPSGNTGELFF.

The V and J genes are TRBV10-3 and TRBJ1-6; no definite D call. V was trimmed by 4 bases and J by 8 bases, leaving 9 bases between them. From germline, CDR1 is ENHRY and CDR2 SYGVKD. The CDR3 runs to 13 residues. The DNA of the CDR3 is TGTGCCATCAGTGTTAGCCAAGATTCACCCCTCCACTTT. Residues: CAISVSQDSPLHF.

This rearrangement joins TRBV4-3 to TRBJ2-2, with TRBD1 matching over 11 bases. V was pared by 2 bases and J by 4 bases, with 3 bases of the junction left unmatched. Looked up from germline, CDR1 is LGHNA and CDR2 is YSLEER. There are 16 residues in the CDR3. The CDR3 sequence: CASSQKGQGGTGELFF. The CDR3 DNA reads TGCGCCAGCAGCCAAAAGGGACAGGGGGGCACCGGGGAGCTGTTTTTT.

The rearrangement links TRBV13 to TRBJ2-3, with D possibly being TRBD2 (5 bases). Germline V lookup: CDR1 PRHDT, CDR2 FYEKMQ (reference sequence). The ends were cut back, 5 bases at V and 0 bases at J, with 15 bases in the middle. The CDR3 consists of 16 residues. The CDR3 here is CASSHAYRGSTDTQYF. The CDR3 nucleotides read TGTGCCAGCAGCCACGCATATCGGGGTAGCACAGATACGCAGTATTTT. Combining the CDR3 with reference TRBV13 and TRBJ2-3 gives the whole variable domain AAGVIQSPRHLIKEKRETATLKCYPIPRHDTVYWYQQGPGQDPQFLISFYEKMQSDKGSIPDRFSAQQFSDYHSELNMSSLELGDSALYFCASSHAYRGSTDTQYFGPGTRLTVL.

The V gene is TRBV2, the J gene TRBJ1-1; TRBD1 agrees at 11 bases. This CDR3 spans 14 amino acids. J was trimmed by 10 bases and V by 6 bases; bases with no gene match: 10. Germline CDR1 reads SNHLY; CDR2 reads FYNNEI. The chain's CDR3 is CASSARTGGAGAFF. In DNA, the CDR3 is TGTGCCAGCAGCGCCCGGACAGGGGGCGCGGGAGCTTTCTTT.

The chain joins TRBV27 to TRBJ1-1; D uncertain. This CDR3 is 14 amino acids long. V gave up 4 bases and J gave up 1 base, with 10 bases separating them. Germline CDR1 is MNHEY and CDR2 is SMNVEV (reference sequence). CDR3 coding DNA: TGTGCCAGCAGTTCGGGTGGACCGAACACTGAAGCTTTCTTT. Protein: CASSSGGPNTEAFF.

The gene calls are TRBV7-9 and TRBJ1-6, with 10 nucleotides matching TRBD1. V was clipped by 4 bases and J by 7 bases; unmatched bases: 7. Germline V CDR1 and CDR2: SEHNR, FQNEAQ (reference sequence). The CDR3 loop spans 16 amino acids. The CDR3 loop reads CASSSQRGQGNSPLHF. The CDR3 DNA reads TGTGCCAGCAGCTCCCAACGGGGACAGGGGAATTCACCCCTCCACTTT.

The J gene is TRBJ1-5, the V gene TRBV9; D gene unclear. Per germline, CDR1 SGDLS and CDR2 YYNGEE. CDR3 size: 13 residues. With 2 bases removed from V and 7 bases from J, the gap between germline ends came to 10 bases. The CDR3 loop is CASSVSEGQPQHF. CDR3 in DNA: TGTGCCAGCAGCGTTTCGGAGGGCCAGCCCCAGCATTTT. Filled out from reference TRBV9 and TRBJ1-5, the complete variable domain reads DSGVTQTPKHLITATGQRVTLRCSPRSGDLSVYWYQQSLDQGLQFLIQYYNGEERAKGNILERFSAQQFPDLHSELNLSSLELGDSALYFCASSVSEGQPQHFGDGTRLSIL.

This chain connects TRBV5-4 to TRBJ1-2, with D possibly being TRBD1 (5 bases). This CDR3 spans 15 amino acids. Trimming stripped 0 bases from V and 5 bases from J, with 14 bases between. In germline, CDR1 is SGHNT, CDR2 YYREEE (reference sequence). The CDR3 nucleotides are TGTGCCAGCAGCTTGGCTCCAGGGTCGCGGTATGGCTACACCTTC. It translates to CASSLAPGSRYGYTF.

CDR3 sequence (DNA): TGTGCCAGCAGCTTAGCGGTAGCGGGAAGGGAGACCCAGTACTTC. Protein: CASSLAVAGRETQYF. The chain recombines TRBV7-9 with TRBJ2-5, with 8 bases aligning to TRBD2. The germline gives CDR1 SEHNR, CDR2 FQNEAQ (reference sequence). The junction had 5 bases not matched to a gene; V was cut back by 0 bases and J by 5 bases. This CDR3 spans 15 amino acids.

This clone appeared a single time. The CDR3 DNA is TGTGCCAGCAGCGAGGACAACTACGAGCAGTACTTC. This sequence encodes CASSEDNYEQYF. The chain combines TRBV7-2 with TRBJ2-7; TRBD1 might be the D (5 bases). The CDR3 has 12 residues. Between the trimmed V and J ends, which lost 5 bases and 3 bases, there was a span of 8 bases. Germline lookup yields CDR1 SGHTA and CDR2 FQGNSA.

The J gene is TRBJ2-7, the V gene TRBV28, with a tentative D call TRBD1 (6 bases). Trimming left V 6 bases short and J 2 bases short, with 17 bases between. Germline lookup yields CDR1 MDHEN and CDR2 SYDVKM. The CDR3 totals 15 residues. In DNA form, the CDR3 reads TGTGCCAGCAGGTTACAGGGAGACAGGACCTACGAGCAGTACTTC. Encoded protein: CASRLQGDRTYEQYF.